Below, 20 T cell receptor beta chains from the same sample are listed, as sequenced in a study of post-analysis software for immune sequencing data. Findings of the study overall: The five TRBV segments detected at higher frequency in patients than in controls included TRBV5-6, TRBV5-1 and TRBV20-1.

Unique molecular identifiers were carried by the TCR beta cDNA libraries. Using its own MiXCR run on the PCR reads, TCRdb lists one record per CDR3 protein. The sample records about 820,000 distinct CDR3 sequences, under 70% being singletons. No antigen is known for these receptors. The source material was blood. The receptors shown here come from a girl between 5 and 17 years old with multiple sclerosis.

J is TRBJ2-7 and V is TRBV3-1, with a possible D match to TRBD2 (6 bases). CDR3 size: 15 residues. Looked up from germline, CDR1 is LGHDT and CDR2 is YNNKEL (reference sequence). With 2 bases removed from V and 3 bases from J, the gap between germline ends came to 14 bases. Here the CDR3 DNA reads TGTGCCAGCAGCCAACCCGGGACTGGGAGCTACGAGCAGTACTTC. Translating gives CASSQPGTGSYEQYF.

A word on this clonotype: One junction end disagrees with the germline gene, perhaps due to a read error. V and J are TRBV6-2 or TRBV6-3 and TRBJ2-6, with D possibly being TRBD2 (5 bases). CDR3 size: 16 residues. CDR1 and CDR2 (germline): MNHEY, SVGEGT. CDR3 amino acids: CVSSYSGNSGANVLTF. As DNA, the CDR3 is TGTGTCAGCAGTTACTCGGGGAACTCTGGGGCCAACGTCCTGACTTTC.

The rearrangement uses TRBV12-3 or TRBV12-4 and TRBJ2-5; tentatively, D is TRBD1 (6 bases). This CDR3 comprises 14 residues. Trimming removed 7 bases from V and 5 bases from J, with 17 bases in between. CDR3 sequence: CASTVTGPGETQYF. The CDR3 DNA reads TGTGCCAGCACCGTGACAGGCCCCGGGGAGACCCAGTACTTC.

V is TRBV6-4 and J is TRBJ1-2; 9 nucleotides match TRBD1. This CDR3 is built from 15 residues. Germline V gives CDR1 MRHNA, CDR2 SNTAGT. V was pared by 7 bases and J by 4 bases, with 10 bases of the junction left unmatched. Here the CDR3 reads CASNNPGQGIYGYTF. The CDR3 DNA sequence: TGTGCCAGCAATAATCCGGGACAGGGCATCTATGGCTACACCTTC.

This clonotype was detected only a few times. This chain joins TRBV20-1 and TRBJ2-7; unclear D gene. The CDR3 extends over 14 amino acids. Trimming pared 0 bases from V and 6 bases from J, leaving 15 bases between. CDR1 DFQATT and CDR2 SNEGSKA come from the germline V gene (reference sequence). The CDR3 protein is CSARDMAARGEQYF. CDR3 DNA sequence: TGCAGTGCTAGAGATATGGCAGCCCGCGGCGAGCAGTACTTC.

The CDR3 sequence is CASSHDRANQPQHF. The CDR3 DNA sequence: TGTGCCAGCAGTCACGACAGGGCCAATCAGCCCCAGCATTTT. V is TRBV7-9 and J is TRBJ1-5; 7 bases agree with TRBD1. This CDR3 is built from 14 residues. CDR1 and CDR2 (germline): SEHNR, FQNEAQ (reference sequence). The ends lost 6 bases at V and 3 bases at J; junction bases unmatched: 5.

This clonotype was recorded a few times. One junction end does not reproduce the germline sequence, and a read error may be involved. V usage is TRBV20-1 and J usage is TRBJ2-7; weak D call: TRBD2 (5 bases). The end of the DNA is better explained by TRBJ2-5, so the J call may be wrong. Per the germline V gene, CDR1 is DFQATT and CDR2 is SNEGSKA (reference sequence). The length of the CDR3 is 16 residues. CDR3 amino acids: CSTRDPLGRRRETQYF. The CDR3 DNA is TGCAGTACTAGAGATCCCCTTGGACGGAGGAGAGAGACCCAGTACTTC.

The chain carries TRBV12-3 or TRBV12-4 and TRBJ2-7; a possible D gene is TRBD2 (6 bases). The CDR3 has 14 amino acids. The germline V and J ends were trimmed by 4 bases and 2 bases, with 12 bases remaining between them. The CDR3 loop is CASSSRGGPYEQYF. The CDR3 DNA sequence: TGTGCCAGCAGTTCCCGGGGAGGACCCTACGAGCAGTACTTC.

This clonotype has only one observation. The chain combines TRBV9 with TRBJ2-1; possibly TRBD2 for D (5 bases). This CDR3 region has 16 residues. Trimming removed 2 bases from V and 3 bases from J, with 15 bases in between. Germline V gene data show CDR1 as SGDLS and CDR2 as YYNGEE. The CDR3 here is CASSVMDSIGYNEQFF. The CDR3 nucleotides are TGTGCCAGCAGCGTCATGGACTCTATCGGCTACAATGAGCAGTTCTTC.

The genes are TRBV7-3 and TRBJ2-5; 11 positions agree with TRBD1. This CDR3 has 15 amino acids. Germline values: CDR1 SGHTA, CDR2 FQGTGA. V lost 4 bases, J lost 5 bases, and 6 bases stayed unmatched. CDR3 DNA sequence: TGTGCCAGCAGCTGGACAGGGGGCCGGTTGGAGACCCAGTACTTC. It is translated as CASSWTGGRLETQYF. Drawing the rest from reference TRBV7-3 and TRBJ2-5, the complete variable domain is GAGVSQTPSNKVTEKGKYVELRCDPISGHTALYWYRQSLGQGPEFLIYFQGTGAADDSGLPNDRFFAVRPEGSVSTLKIQRTERGDSAVYLCASSWTGGRLETQYFGPGTRLLVL.

This clonotype was found a few times. The gene calls are TRBV7-9 and TRBJ1-2; D gene unclear. The CDR3 loop spans 14 amino acids. The V gene lost 1 base and the J gene lost 8 bases, with 14 bases spanning the gap. Germline CDR1 is SEHNR and CDR2 is FQNEAQ (reference sequence). For the CDR3, the DNA is TGTGCCAGCAGCTTAGTACCAGTAGGATCCGGCTACACCTTC. Protein product: CASSLVPVGSGYTF.

V usage is TRBV29-1 and J usage is TRBJ2-3; 8 nucleotides line up with TRBD2. CDR1 SQVTM and CDR2 ANQGSEA come from the germline V gene. V trimming: 5 bases; J trimming: 0 bases; junction bases outside the gene matches: 7. The CDR3 sequence is 15 residues long. CDR3 nucleotides: TGCAGCGTTTCAACCAGCGGGGGAAGCACAGATACGCAGTATTTT. Protein sequence: CSVSTSGGSTDTQYF.

About this clonotype: Compared with germline, one end of the junction differs, possibly owing to a read error. The V gene is TRBV5-1, the J gene TRBJ2-7, with a possible D match to TRBD2 (5 bases). From germline, CDR1 is SGHRS and CDR2 YFSETQ. CDR3 length equals 14 residues. The CDR3 spells CASSFDGGSYEQYF. The CDR3 DNA is TGTGCCAGCAGCTTTGACGGAGGATCCTACGAGCAGTACTTC.

This clonotype was seen a handful of times. The V call is TRBV3-1, the J call TRBJ2-7; maybe TRBD2 (6 bases). The V end lost 0 bases, the J end lost 0 bases, and 18 bases lay between the germline ends. Germline V lookup: CDR1 LGHDT, CDR2 YNNKEL (reference sequence). This CDR3 is 18 amino acids long. The CDR3 loop is CASSQDPLDLARSYEQYF. CDR3 coding DNA: TGTGCCAGCAGCCAAGATCCCCTAGACCTAGCGCGCTCCTACGAGCAGTACTTC.

The chain recombines TRBV3-1 with TRBJ2-1; D is perhaps TRBD2 (6 bases). This CDR3 comprises 18 residues. CDR1 LGHDT and CDR2 YNNKEL come from the germline V gene (reference sequence). V shed 1 base and J shed 0 bases, with 16 bases lying between them. The DNA of the CDR3 is TGTGCCAGCAGCCAAGTAAGCAGGGAGGTTTACTCCTACAATGAGCAGTTCTTC. This codes for CASSQVSREVYSYNEQFF.

This chain joins TRBV7-8 and TRBJ1-1, with no clear D. The CDR3 is 17 amino acids. V lost 2 bases and J lost 1, with 17 bases in between. Germline CDR1 reads SGHVS; CDR2 reads FQNEAQ. For the CDR3, the DNA is TGTGCCAGCAGCTTATCCCGACATCCGGAGGGGAACACTGAAGCTTTCTTT. Translated, it gives CASSLSRHPEGNTEAFF.

Note on this clonotype: An end of the junction does not agree with germline; a read error may underlie this. The chain combines TRBV7-9 with TRBJ2-1, with TRBD2 matching 9 bases. This CDR3 region has 15 residues. The germline V gene encodes CDR1 SEHNR and CDR2 FQNEAQ (reference sequence). The CDR3 DNA follows: TGTGCCAGCAGATTAGCGGGAGCCGCATACAATGAGCAGTTCTTC. Residues: CASRLAGAAYNEQFF.

This rearrangement joins TRBV18 to TRBJ2-1; D unclear. The DNA matches TRBJ2-7 better at its end, which makes the J call doubtful. The length of the CDR3 is 14 residues. In germline, CDR1 is KGHSH, CDR2 LQKENI. CDR3 protein: CASSPQLQVNEQYF. CDR3 sequence (DNA): TGTGCCAGCTCACCACAGTTACAAGTAAACGAGCAGTACTTC.

This clonotype was seen a few times. The chain is built from TRBV29-1 and TRBJ1-2; possibly TRBD1 for D (6 bases). The CDR3 length is 11 residues. The germline gives CDR1 SQVTM, CDR2 ANQGSEA. V lost 5 bases to trimming and J lost 6 bases, with 10 bases between them. The CDR3 nucleotides are TGCAGCGTTTCACAGGGAAATGGCTACACCTTC. Translating gives CSVSQGNGYTF. Full variable domain (rest looked up from reference TRBV29-1 and TRBJ1-2): SAVISQKPSRDICQRGTSLTIQCQVDSQVTMMFWYRQQPGQSLTLIATANQGSEATYESGFVIDKFPISRPNLTFSTLTVSNMSPEDSSIYLCSVSQGNGYTFGSGTRLTVV.

This clonotype was picked up a small number of times. The V and J genes are TRBV7-2 and TRBJ2-3, with TRBD2 matching 7 bases. This CDR3 contains 13 residues. J was trimmed by 11 bases and V by 0 bases; bases with no gene match: 5. From germline, CDR1 is SGHTA and CDR2 FQGNSA. For the CDR3, the DNA is TGTGCCAGCAGCTTAGCGACTGGCGGGAGGCAGTATTTT. This sequence encodes CASSLATGGRQYF.